The 18 T cell receptor beta chains in this list originate from one sample, sequenced in a study of spatial heterogeneity in lung cancer. A single record per CDR3 protein comes from TCRdb applying MiXCR to the 5' RACE reads. Seen here are over 45,000 distinct CDR3 sequences, approximately 5% observed once, and the top ten hold over 8.5%. The time point is: sample taken at primary tumor resection. The sample in question was PBMCs, obtained at surgery. The source is a male donor with early-stage non-small cell lung cancer.

The chain combines TRBV7-8 with TRBJ1-1; D possibly corresponds to TRBD1 (6 bases). The CDR3 is 14 residues long. Germline V gene sequence: CDR1 SGHVS, CDR2 FQNEAQ. Trimming removed 7 bases at V and 3 bases at J, with 15 bases between. CDR3 region: CASIMWRGDTEAFF. CDR3 DNA: TGTGCCAGCATCATGTGGAGGGGGGACACTGAAGCTTTCTTT.

This clonotype was found many times. No conserved phenylalanine or tryptophan ends this CDR3, so it is likely a read error. The V and J genes are TRBV2 and TRBJ2-7; a possible D gene is TRBD1 (5 bases). The germline gives CDR1 SNHLY, CDR2 FYNNEI. The CDR3 length is 13 residues. V lost 4 bases and J 2 bases, leaving 9 bases between the germline ends. The CDR3 DNA reads TGTGCCAGCAGTGGGCAGGGCCCCTACGAGCAGTACCTC. Protein product: CASSGQGPYEQYL.

The V call is TRBV20-1, the J call TRBJ2-7; TRBD1 matches at 7 bases. The V segment lost 0 bases and the J segment 5 bases; nucleotides outside the gene matches: 7. The CDR3 has 14 amino acids. Looked up from germline, CDR1 is DFQATT and CDR2 is SNEGSKA (reference sequence). The CDR3 nucleotides read TGCAGTGCTAGAGATCGCGGCAGGGGGAACGAGCAGTACTTC. Translated, it gives CSARDRGRGNEQYF.

This clonotype came up many times. The CDR3 coding sequence is TGCGCCAGCAGCCTAACAGGGTCCGAATACGAGCAGTACTTC. Its translation: CASSLTGSEYEQYF. This sequence joins TRBV5-1 and TRBJ2-7; D might be TRBD1 (6 bases). Germline V gene lookup returns CDR1 SGHRS and CDR2 YFSETQ. V gave up 4 bases and J gave up 4 bases, with 15 bases separating them. The CDR3 is made up of 14 amino acids.

The sample holds many counts of this clonotype. The rearrangement links TRBV4-1 to TRBJ2-7, with TRBD2 matching over 8 bases. V gave up 2 bases and J gave up 5 bases; unmatched junction bases: 11. The CDR3 has 16 amino acids. Germline V gene lookup returns CDR1 MGHRA and CDR2 YSYEKL. The CDR3 is CASSQSPGLANHEQYF. Written as DNA, the CDR3 is TGCGCCAGCAGCCAATCCCCCGGACTAGCAAACCACGAGCAGTACTTC.

There are many counts of this clonotype. The chain is built from TRBV18 and TRBJ2-5; 8 nucleotides match TRBD1. Germline assignment: CDR1 KGHSH and CDR2 LQKENI. This CDR3 spans 14 amino acids. With 3 bases clipped from V and 3 bases from J, the junction kept 3 bases outside the gene matches. This CDR3 reads CASSPGQAKETQYF. The CDR3 DNA reads TGTGCCAGCTCACCGGGACAGGCAAAAGAGACCCAGTACTTC. The variable domain in full, completed from reference TRBV18 and TRBJ2-5, reads NAGVMQNPRHLVRRRGQEARLRCSPMKGHSHVYWYRQLPEEGLKFMVYLQKENIIDESGMPKERFSAEFPKEGPSILRIQQVVRGDSAAYFCASSPGQAKETQYFGPGTRLLVL.

This clonotype was recorded many times. V is TRBV4-2 and J is TRBJ1-3, with unresolved D. Deletions cut 1 base from V and 4 bases from J, with 14 bases between. CDR3 size: 16 residues. Germline V lookup: CDR1 LGHNA, CDR2 YNFKEQ. CDR3 sequence (DNA): TGTGCCAGCAGCCAAGTAGGCCAGAGCAAAGGAAACACCATATATTTT. Protein: CASSQVGQSKGNTIYF.

This clonotype came up many times. The chain recombines TRBV10-1 with TRBJ2-5; 12 positions match TRBD2. Per germline, CDR1 WNHNN and CDR2 SYGVQD (reference sequence). V lost 0 bases and J lost 2; bases outside the gene matches: 1. This CDR3 is 16 amino acids long. The CDR3 coding sequence is TGCGCCAGCAGTGAGTCGACTAGCGGGGGACAAGAGACCCAGTACTTC. Protein: CASSESTSGGQETQYF.

This clonotype was counted many times. V is TRBV7-2 and J is TRBJ2-7, with 9 bases fitting TRBD2. Germline CDR1 reads SGHTA; CDR2 reads FQGNSA. The CDR3 runs 14 residues. V dropped 3 bases and J dropped 2; count of bases not matched to a gene: 2. The CDR3 spells CASSFSGSTYEQYF. CDR3 DNA sequence: TGTGCCAGCAGCTTTAGCGGGAGCACCTACGAGCAGTACTTC.

Points on this clonotype: At one of its ends the junction is not consistent with the germline gene, which may arise from a read error. The gene calls are TRBV10-3 and TRBJ2-3; TRBD1 agrees at 8 bases. The V gene's germline CDR1 is ENHRY and CDR2 SYGVKD. The CDR3 runs to 13 residues. CDR3: CVIGGQGTDTQYF. In DNA form, the CDR3 reads TGTGTCATCGGGGGACAGGGCACAGATACGCAGTATTTT.

There are many counts of this clonotype. The V gene is TRBV20-1, the J gene TRBJ1-2; weak D call: TRBD1 (5 bases). Deletions cut 5 bases from V and 8 bases from J, with 15 bases between. The CDR3 has 12 residues. Germline V gene data show CDR1 as DFQATT and CDR2 as SNEGSKA (reference sequence). For the CDR3, the DNA is TGCAGTGCTCGGGGGATGAAGAGCGGCTACACCTTC. Translated, it gives CSARGMKSGYTF.

The sample holds many counts of this clonotype. The CDR3 region has the DNA TGTGCCAGCAGCGTAGGTTTAGGAGACGCCACAGATACGCAGTATTTT. Encoded protein: CASSVGLGDATDTQYF. The rearrangement links TRBV9 to TRBJ2-3; D remains ambiguous. Trimming cost V 0 bases and J 2 bases, with 13 bases left between them. Germline assignment: CDR1 SGDLS and CDR2 YYNGEE. The CDR3 is 16 amino acids.

Many counts were recorded for this clonotype. The chain couples TRBV19 to TRBJ1-5; 8 bases line up with TRBD1. The CDR3 totals 16 residues. CDR1 is LNHDA, CDR2 SQIVND, per germline (reference sequence). Trimming took 3 bases from V and 8 from J; bases not matched to a gene: 12. The CDR3: CASSIQEGTGGEPQHF. As DNA, the CDR3 is TGTGCCAGTAGTATTCAGGAGGGGACAGGAGGTGAGCCCCAGCATTTT.

Ten or more counts support this clonotype. V gene TRBV10-1 combines with J gene TRBJ2-1; TRBD2 matches 11 bases. CDR3 length: 15 amino acids. Germline CDR1 and CDR2: WNHNN and SYGVQD (reference sequence). After removal of 4 bases from V and 3 bases from J, the junction contained 2 bases not matched to a gene. The CDR3 sequence is CASSATSGDYNEQFF. As DNA, the CDR3 is TGCGCCAGCAGTGCGACTAGCGGGGACTACAATGAGCAGTTCTTC.

This clonotype was seen at least ten times. V is TRBV7-2 and J is TRBJ2-7; 7 nucleotides match TRBD2. In germline, CDR1 is SGHTA, CDR2 FQGNSA. The CDR3 sequence is 16 residues long. V trimming: 0 bases; J trimming: 4 bases; junction bases outside the gene matches: 9. CDR3 sequence: CASSLAPAGAYYEQYF. The CDR3 DNA sequence: TGTGCCAGCAGCTTAGCGCCGGCGGGAGCCTATTACGAGCAGTACTTC.

This clonotype was seen at least ten times. The rearrangement links TRBV3-1 to TRBJ2-3, with 10 bases aligning to TRBD2. This CDR3 has 15 residues. The germline V gene encodes CDR1 LGHDT and CDR2 YNNKEL (reference sequence). The J segment lost 5 bases and the V segment lost 3 bases, leaving 5 bases of the junction unmatched. The chain's CDR3 is CASSHLAGDGDTQYF. CDR3 DNA sequence: TGTGCCAGCAGCCACCTAGCGGGAGATGGAGATACGCAGTATTTT.

This clonotype has a count of ten or more. The V call is TRBV15, the J call TRBJ1-4; 7 bases line up with TRBD1. In germline, CDR1 is LNHNV, CDR2 YYDKDF (reference sequence). Trimming cost V 3 bases and J 10 bases; bases outside gene matches: 14. This CDR3 has 16 residues. As DNA, the CDR3 is TGTGCCACCAGCAGTGACAGGGTGAAATCGGCGGGAAAACTGTTTTTT. Its protein product is CATSSDRVKSAGKLFF.

This clonotype was counted many times. The rearrangement joins TRBV29-1 to TRBJ2-2, with D possibly being TRBD2 (6 bases). Germline CDR1 reads SQVTM; CDR2 reads ANQGSEA. Trimming cost V 6 bases and J 4 bases, with 15 bases left between them. The CDR3 has 14 amino acids. CDR3 coding DNA: TGCAGCGTCCACAGAGGAGGGTCCACCGGGGAGCTGTTTTTT. Amino acid sequence: CSVHRGGSTGELFF.